The T cell receptor beta chain under discussion was sequenced for a study of PD-1 blockade in mismatch repair-deficient tumors. The assay was immunoSEQ multiplex PCR, and TCRdb's table has in-frame clones only and misses some. The table lists tens of thousands of clones, 65% to 85% of them singletons. The CDR3 sequence is 17 residues long. V lost 0 bases, J lost 4 bases, and 18 bases lay in between. Germline CDR1 is MNHNS and CDR2 is SASEGT. This specimen was peripheral blood, taken 12 weeks after starting pembrolizumab. The receptor comes from an adult with mismatch repair-deficient cancer. The chain combines TRBV6-1 with TRBJ1-1, with D possibly matching TRBD1 (6 bases). The CDR3 spells CASSEAREGDWSTEAFF. Here the CDR3 DNA reads TGTGCCAGCAGTGAAGCGAGAGAGGGGGATTGGAGCACTGAAGCTTTCTTT.